These 17 T cell receptor beta chains share one sample of origin, sequenced in a study of T cell responses to AZD1222 COVID-19 vaccine (dated by TCRdb to the early 2020s). Library method: the immunoSEQ multiplex PCR assay. What TCRdb holds here is the immuneACCESS table cut down to in-frame rearrangements. Part of the clones is not present; checked against another copy, under half of the missing clones reflect an unresolved V gene, and the others are unexplained. In this sample the table shows about 110,000 clones, about 87% of which occur a single time. The top ten clones comprise 1.6% of the sample. Interpreted using the paper, the time point label stands for: baseline before first vaccination. Material: peripheral blood, obtained on day 0 of AZD1222 vaccination. The receptors were sampled from an adult in good health.

The rearrangement joins TRBV11-2 to TRBJ2-3, with 11 bases aligning to TRBD2. CDR3 length equals 13 residues. Germline values: CDR1 SGHAT, CDR2 FQNNGV. V shed 4 bases, J shed 14 bases, and the junction held 8 bases outside the gene matches. The CDR3 DNA is TGTGCCAGCAGCTCGGGACTAGCGGTGGATAGGTATTTT. Its protein product is CASSSGLAVDRYF.

This chain connects TRBV19 to TRBJ2-1, with D possibly matching TRBD1 (5 bases). Trimming left V 5 bases short and J 1 base short, with 15 bases between. The germline gives CDR1 LNHDA, CDR2 SQIVND (reference sequence). The CDR3 runs 16 residues. The chain's CDR3 is CASSPSLRGSYNEQFF. In DNA form, the CDR3 reads TGTGCCAGTAGTCCCAGTCTAAGGGGTTCCTACAATGAGCAGTTCTTC.

This clone showed up just once. The chain is built from TRBV6-5 and TRBJ2-7; TRBD1 might be the D (6 bases). Germline CDR1 reads MNHEY; CDR2 reads SVGAGI. This CDR3 has 13 amino acids. V lost 2 bases, J lost 6 bases, and 11 bases lay in between. The CDR3: CASSYRDMGEQYF. As DNA, the CDR3 is TGTGCCAGCAGTTACCGGGACATGGGCGAGCAGTACTTC.

This rearrangement joins TRBV4-1 to TRBJ1-5; D is ambiguous. In germline, CDR1 is MGHRA, CDR2 YSYEKL. This CDR3 has 15 amino acids. The germline V and J ends were trimmed by 0 bases and 6 bases, with 12 bases remaining between them. This CDR3 reads CASSQDQFGVQPQHF. The CDR3 nucleotides read TGCGCCAGCAGCCAAGATCAGTTCGGGGTTCAGCCCCAGCATTTT.

Only one count was recorded for this clone. J is TRBJ2-1 and V is TRBV7-9, with 9 positions matching TRBD2. This CDR3 has 15 residues. V dropped 5 bases and J dropped 8; count of bases not matched to a gene: 10. Per germline, CDR1 SEHNR and CDR2 FQNEAQ (reference sequence). CDR3 coding DNA: TGTGCCAGCAGCCTGGGGGTAGCGGGAGTGGATGAGCAGTTCTTC. Amino acid sequence: CASSLGVAGVDEQFF.

The CDR3 here is CSDGTDGYTF. CDR3 sequence (DNA): TGCAGCGACGGAACTGATGGCTACACCTTC. The rearrangement uses TRBV29-1 and TRBJ1-2; D ambiguous. CDR1 is SQVTM and CDR2 is ANQGSEA in the germline V gene. Trimming removed 7 bases at V and 6 bases at J, with 9 bases between. The CDR3 contains 10 residues. Supplemented by reference TRBV29-1 and TRBJ1-2, the full variable domain reads SAVISQKPSRDICQRGTSLTIQCQVDSQVTMMFWYRQQPGQSLTLIATANQGSEATYESGFVIDKFPISRPNLTFSTLTVSNMSPEDSSIYLCSDGTDGYTFGSGTRLTVV.

A few counts support this clone. CDR3 residues: CASSSIAGGFQETQYF. As DNA, the CDR3 is TGTGCCAGCAGTTCAATAGCGGGAGGTTTCCAAGAGACCCAGTACTTC. V and J are TRBV27 and TRBJ2-5, with TRBD2 matching over 10 bases. This CDR3 is built from 16 residues. Trimming at V came to 4 bases and at J to 1 base, leaving 6 bases not matched to a gene. The germline V gene encodes CDR1 MNHEY and CDR2 SMNVEV (reference sequence).

This clone was detected once. The chain joins TRBV2 to TRBJ1-5; TRBD1 aligns across 7 bases. V trimming: 3 bases; J trimming: 7 bases; junction bases outside the gene matches: 12. The CDR3 runs 16 residues. Germline CDR1 is SNHLY and CDR2 is FYNNEI. The CDR3 nucleotides are TGTGCCAGCAGTGACCCGCCCACAGGGGTCCGACAGCCCCAGCATTTT. It specifies CASSDPPTGVRQPQHF.

J is TRBJ2-7 and V is TRBV7-8; D not certain. V lost 5 bases and J lost 7, with 9 bases in between. Germline V gives CDR1 SGHVS, CDR2 FQNEAQ. This CDR3 is built from 11 residues. The CDR3 DNA follows: TGTGCCAGCAGCACCCAGTGGGAGCAGTACTTC. Protein sequence: CASSTQWEQYF.

This sequence joins TRBV29-1 and TRBJ2-1, with 7 bases lining up with TRBD2. There are 14 residues in the CDR3. Germline lookup yields CDR1 SQVTM and CDR2 ANQGSEA. Trimming cost V 2 bases and J 3 bases; bases outside gene matches: 4. In DNA, the CDR3 is TGCAGCGTTGAAAGGCTAGCGGACTACAATGAGCAGTTCTTC. It encodes CSVERLADYNEQFF.

CDR3 amino acids: CATSRVAEYSPLHF. CDR3 nucleotide sequence: TGTGCCACCAGCAGAGTGGCAGAATATTCACCCCTCCACTTT. This sequence joins TRBV15 and TRBJ1-6; the D is unclear. Trimming removed 1 base at V and 8 bases at J, with 9 bases between. The germline CDR1 and CDR2 sequences are LNHNV and YYDKDF (reference sequence). The CDR3 totals 14 residues.

The chain uses TRBV12-3 or TRBV12-4 and TRBJ2-5, with D tentatively TRBD1 (5 bases). V was clipped by 6 bases and J by 5 bases, with 13 bases between them. This CDR3 is built from 13 residues. The CDR3 sequence is CASRYGALETQYF. The CDR3 region has the DNA TGTGCCAGCAGGTATGGGGCTCTCGAGACCCAGTACTTC.

This clone was seen a single time. The J gene is TRBJ1-1, the V gene TRBV19; D is unresolved. The CDR3 runs to 14 residues. Trimming stripped 2 bases from V and 5 bases from J, with 12 bases between. The germline V gene has CDR1 LNHDA and CDR2 SQIVND (reference sequence). CDR3 in amino acids: CASSISPGWTEAFF. For the CDR3, the DNA is TGTGCCAGTAGTATAAGCCCGGGGTGGACTGAAGCTTTCTTT.

This clone was counted once. The V and J genes are TRBV2 and TRBJ2-2; D perhaps matches TRBD1 (5 bases). Germline-derived CDR1 and CDR2 are SNHLY and FYNNEI. V shed 4 bases and J shed 3 bases, with 12 bases lying between them. The CDR3 runs 15 residues. The CDR3 loop reads CASSGQSQHTGELFF. Here the CDR3 DNA reads TGTGCCAGCAGTGGACAGTCGCAGCACACCGGGGAGCTGTTTTTT.

The chain joins TRBV18 to TRBJ2-1; 14 bases match TRBD2. The junction had 10 bases not matched to a gene; V was cut back by 4 bases and J by 8 bases. The CDR3 runs 17 residues. The germline V gene has CDR1 KGHSH and CDR2 LQKENI. The CDR3 loop reads CASSLQPGLAGEHEQFF. In DNA form, the CDR3 reads TGTGCCAGCTCACTTCAACCGGGACTAGCGGGAGAACATGAGCAGTTCTTC. Complete variable domain (other parts from reference TRBV18 and TRBJ2-1): NAGVMQNPRHLVRRRGQEARLRCSPMKGHSHVYWYRQLPEEGLKFMVYLQKENIIDESGMPKERFSAEFPKEGPSILRIQQVVRGDSAAYFCASSLQPGLAGEHEQFFGPGTRLTVL.

The chain combines TRBV6-5 with TRBJ1-2; 8 positions match TRBD1. Germline-derived CDR1 and CDR2 are MNHEY and SVGAGI. Trimming took 5 bases from V and 6 from J; bases not matched to a gene: 8. This CDR3 has 14 amino acids. CDR3: CASSPLDREDGYTF. CDR3 nucleotide sequence: TGTGCCAGCAGTCCTCTGGACAGGGAGGATGGCTACACCTTC.

The chain's CDR3 is CASSYPGQRNTEAFF. The CDR3 nucleotides read TGTGCCAGCAGTTACCCGGGACAGCGGAACACTGAAGCTTTCTTT. V gene TRBV6-5 combines with J gene TRBJ1-1, with 7 nucleotides matching TRBD1. This CDR3 region has 15 residues. With V trimmed by 2 bases and J by 1 base, 4 bases remained unmatched. CDR1 MNHEY and CDR2 SVGAGI come from the germline V gene.